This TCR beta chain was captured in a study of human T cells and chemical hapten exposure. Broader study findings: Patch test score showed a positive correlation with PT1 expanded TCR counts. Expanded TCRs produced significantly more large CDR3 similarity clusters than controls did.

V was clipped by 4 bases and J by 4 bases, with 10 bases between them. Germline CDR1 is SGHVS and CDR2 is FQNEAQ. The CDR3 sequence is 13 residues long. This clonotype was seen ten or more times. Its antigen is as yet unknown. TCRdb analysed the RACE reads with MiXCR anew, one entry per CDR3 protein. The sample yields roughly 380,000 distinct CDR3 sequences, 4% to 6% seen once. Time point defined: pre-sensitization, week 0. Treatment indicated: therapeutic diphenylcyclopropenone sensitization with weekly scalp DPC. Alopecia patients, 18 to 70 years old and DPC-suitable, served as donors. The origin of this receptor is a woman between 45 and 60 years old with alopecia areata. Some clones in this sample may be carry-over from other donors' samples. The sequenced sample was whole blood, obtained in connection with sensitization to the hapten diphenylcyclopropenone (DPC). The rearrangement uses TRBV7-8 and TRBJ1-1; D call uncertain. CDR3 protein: CASSSGSATEAFF. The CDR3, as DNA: TGTGCCAGCAGCTCGGGGTCGGCCACTGAAGCTTTCTTT.